This record concerns one T cell receptor beta chain sequence. The antigen remains undetermined. This CDR3 is 16 amino acids long. The germline gives CDR1 KGHSH, CDR2 LQKENI. Trimming took off 5 bases at V and 4 bases at J, with 20 bases between the two ends. The data originate from a study of cytomegalovirus exposure and HLA in healthy donors. Overall study context: Ancestry clustering placed about 86% of several hundred genotyped donors in the Caucasian-associated cluster. Overall study findings and caveats: Data from an earlier analysis indicated that most TCR beta V segments were productive either about 87% or about 30% of the time.

PCR involved 60 Vbeta and 13 Jbeta primers. Assay: immunoSEQ multiplex PCR; the TCRdb copy retains only in-frame clones and omits some. This table has over 150,000 clones, 70% to 85% appearing once. This chain joins TRBV18 and TRBJ1-1; D remains ambiguous. This clonotype originated in a girl aged 2-15 years in good health and CMV-seropositive. The sample comprised PBMCs. This CDR3 reads CASSSTPGSLGTEAFF. The DNA of the CDR3 is TGTGCCAGCTCATCAACACCCGGGTCCCTGGGCACTGAAGCTTTCTTT.